The 19 T cell receptor beta chains in this list originate from one sample, sequenced in a study of T-cell reconstitution after alpha-beta-depleted transplantation in children. Unique molecular identifiers were built into the TCRbeta library. TCRdb used MiXCR to reprocess the PCR reads, holding one entry per CDR3 protein. This sample carries 190,000 or so distinct CDR3 sequences, about 6.4% of them seen once, and the ten largest clones take 3% to 3.5%. Source: PBMCs from the stem cell graft donor, taken from the stem cell graft. The receptor set was obtained from a human donor who donated a stem cell graft to a child with Wiskott-Aldrich syndrome.

This clonotype was found many times. The gene calls are TRBV7-2 and TRBJ2-5, with D possibly matching TRBD2 (6 bases). Germline loops: CDR1 SGHTA, CDR2 FQGNSA. The CDR3 spans 13 residues. V was trimmed by 8 bases and J by 2 bases, leaving 12 bases between them. The CDR3 region has the DNA TGTGCCAGCGGGGGGTATGTGCAAGAGACCCAGTACTTC. This gives the protein CASGGYVQETQYF. Full variable domain (rest looked up from reference TRBV7-2 and TRBJ2-5): GAGVSQSPSNKVTEKGKDVELRCDPISGHTALYWYRQSLGQGLEFLIYFQGNSAPDKSGLPSDRFSAERTGGSVSTLTIQRTQQEDSAVYLCASGGYVQETQYFGPGTRLLVL.

V gene TRBV11-1 combines with J gene TRBJ2-3, with 10 bases fitting TRBD2. In germline, CDR1 is SGHAT, CDR2 FQDESV (reference sequence). The CDR3 extends over 19 amino acids. After removal of 2 bases from V and 0 bases from J, the junction contained 11 bases not matched to a gene. The CDR3 nucleotides read TGTGCCAGCAGCTTACAATACCCGGGACTAGCGAGTAGCACAGATACGCAGTATTTT. This sequence encodes CASSLQYPGLASSTDTQYF.

This clonotype was recorded many times. The V call is TRBV20-1, the J call TRBJ1-1; no definite D call. Germline V CDR1 and CDR2: DFQATT, SNEGSKA (reference sequence). The V end lost 6 bases, the J end lost 0 bases, and 11 bases lay between the germline ends. CDR3 length: 13 residues. CDR3 DNA sequence: TGCAGTGCCCGTGGGCAGGTGAACACTGAAGCTTTCTTT. Protein product: CSARGQVNTEAFF.

This clonotype appeared many times. This rearrangement joins TRBV5-1 to TRBJ2-3, with a weak D call TRBD2 (5 bases). Trimming stripped 1 base from V and 5 bases from J, with 8 bases between. Germline V gives CDR1 SGHRS, CDR2 YFSETQ. The length of the CDR3 is 13 residues. DNA for the CDR3: TGCGCCAGCAGCTTGAGGGAGCAAGATACGCAGTATTTT. Protein sequence: CASSLREQDTQYF.

This clonotype was detected ten times or more. The gene calls are TRBV7-9 and TRBJ2-7; D is undetermined. The germline V gene encodes CDR1 SEHNR and CDR2 FQNEAQ (reference sequence). The V gene lost 4 bases and the J gene lost 0 bases, with 13 bases spanning the gap. The CDR3 has 15 residues. Here the CDR3 reads CASSYPTESSYEQYF. CDR3 nucleotide sequence: TGTGCCAGCAGCTACCCGACGGAAAGCTCCTACGAGCAGTACTTC.

The sample holds many counts of this clonotype. V gene TRBV20-1 combines with J gene TRBJ2-1; TRBD2 aligns across 7 bases. CDR1 is DFQATT, CDR2 SNEGSKA, per germline (reference sequence). J gave up 2 bases and V 0 bases, and 10 bases lay outside the gene matches. CDR3 length: 17 amino acids. CDR3 bases: TGCAGTGCTAGAGAGGGTGGACTAGTCAAAACCTACAATGAGCAGTTCTTC. This translates into CSAREGGLVKTYNEQFF.

The table lists this clonotype with many counts. The genes are TRBV29-1 and TRBJ2-1; D unresolved. Germline-derived CDR1 and CDR2 are SQVTM and ANQGSEA. The CDR3 sequence is 15 residues long. V dropped 8 bases and J dropped 7 bases, with 24 bases sitting between them. In DNA form, the CDR3 reads TGCAGCTCCCTTGTGTTGTTGTCTAGGTATAATGAGCAGTTCTTC. This translates into CSSLVLLSRYNEQFF.

The table lists this clonotype with many counts. The genes are TRBV3-1 and TRBJ2-2; D unresolved. Trimming left V 7 bases short and J 6 bases short, with 9 bases between. The CDR3 extends over 12 amino acids. CDR1 LGHDT and CDR2 YNNKEL come from the germline V gene (reference sequence). The CDR3 DNA reads TGTGCCAGCACTGGTGCGGCCGGGGAGCTGTTTTTT. The encoded protein is CASTGAAGELFF.

Many counts were recorded for this clonotype. This chain connects TRBV6-5 to TRBJ1-2; D gene uncertain. With 7 bases removed from V and 0 bases from J, the gap between germline ends came to 15 bases. Germline CDR1 MNHEY, CDR2 SVGAGI. The CDR3 consists of 15 residues. The CDR3 nucleotides read TGTGCCAGCAAGGGAGGAGGGCGAGCTAACTATGGCTACACCTTC. This gives the protein CASKGGGRANYGYTF.

This clonotype appeared a few times. This chain joins TRBV5-1 and TRBJ2-7; D is undetermined. The germline gives CDR1 SGHRS, CDR2 YFSETQ. V lost 0 bases and J 3 bases, leaving 16 bases between the germline ends. This CDR3 is built from 16 residues. CDR3 DNA sequence: TGCGCCAGCAGCTTGGCCAACAGACCTCCTATCTACGAGCAGTACTTC. This translates into CASSLANRPPIYEQYF.

The rearrangement joins TRBV7-2 to TRBJ2-5, with a possible D match to TRBD2 (6 bases). In germline, CDR1 is SGHTA, CDR2 FQGNSA. The CDR3 totals 13 residues. The germline V and J ends were trimmed by 5 bases and 5 bases, with 12 bases remaining between them. Here the CDR3 DNA reads TGTGCCAGCAGCGGAGGGCCTAGGGAGACCCAGTACTTC. This gives the protein CASSGGPRETQYF.

This clonotype was detected only a few times. This chain's CDR3 is CASTEGSNEKLFF. In DNA, the CDR3 is TGCGCCAGCACTGAGGGTTCTAATGAAAAACTGTTTTTT. This chain joins TRBV5-1 and TRBJ1-4, with D unclear. Trimming pared 6 bases from V and 3 bases from J, leaving 9 bases between. In germline, CDR1 is SGHRS, CDR2 YFSETQ. The CDR3 has 13 amino acids. The variable domain in full, with the rest retrieved from reference TRBV5-1 and TRBJ1-4, is KAGVTQTPRYLIKTRGQQVTLSCSPISGHRSVSWYQQTPGQGLQFLFEYFSETQRNKGNFPGRFSGRQFSNSRSEMNVSTLELGDSALYLCASTEGSNEKLFFGSGTQLSVL.

This clonotype was observed a few times. The chain joins TRBV20-1 to TRBJ2-1; 11 nucleotides agree with TRBD2. CDR1 DFQATT and CDR2 SNEGSKA come from the germline V gene (reference sequence). Trimming cost V 3 bases and J 0 bases; bases outside gene matches: 13. The CDR3 runs 19 residues. CDR3 DNA sequence: TGCAGTGCTAGCGACGGACTAGCGGGCCTCTCCAGCTCCTACAATGAGCAGTTCTTC. Its protein product is CSASDGLAGLSSSYNEQFF.

This clonotype was picked up many times. The chain employs TRBV3-1 and TRBJ1-1; D is perhaps TRBD1 (6 bases). The CDR3 extends over 16 amino acids. Trimming pared 4 bases from V and 1 base from J, leaving 16 bases between. Germline loops: CDR1 LGHDT, CDR2 YNNKEL (reference sequence). The CDR3 reads CASSPPGAGRNTEAFF. Here the CDR3 DNA reads TGTGCCAGCAGCCCTCCAGGGGCCGGCAGGAACACTGAAGCTTTCTTT. The entire variable domain, with the rest obtained from reference TRBV3-1 and TRBJ1-1, is as follows: DTAVSQTPKYLVTQMGNDKSIKCEQNLGHDTMYWYKQDSKKFLKIMFSYNNKELIINETVPNRFSPKSPDKAHLNLHINSLELGDSAVYFCASSPPGAGRNTEAFFGQGTRLTVV.

This clonotype was seen only a few times. CDR3: CASSLAQVDRYTDTQYF. CDR3 sequence (DNA): TGTGCCAGCAGCTTGGCCCAAGTCGACAGATACACAGATACGCAGTATTTT. This sequence joins TRBV5-5 and TRBJ2-3; tentative D call: TRBD1 (5 bases). The ends were cut back, 0 bases at V and 2 bases at J, with 16 bases in the middle. In germline, CDR1 is SGHKS, CDR2 YYEKEE (reference sequence). This CDR3 spans 17 amino acids.

In this sample, this clonotype turned up many times. The V call is TRBV9, the J call TRBJ2-7, with a weak D call TRBD1 (6 bases). V lost 0 bases to trimming and J lost 1 base, with 11 bases between them. Germline V gives CDR1 SGDLS, CDR2 YYNGEE. The CDR3 extends over 15 amino acids. CDR3 nucleotides: TGTGCCAGCAGCGTAGAGGGGACACCGTCCTACGAGCAGTACTTC. It specifies CASSVEGTPSYEQYF.

In its sample, this clonotype was seen many times. DNA for the CDR3: TGCAGTGCCAGACTAGCGGGAGGGTCCGGTGAGCAGTTCTTC. Translating it yields CSARLAGGSGEQFF. V gene TRBV20-1 combines with J gene TRBJ2-1, with 14 bases identical to TRBD2. The CDR3 is 14 residues long. Germline CDR1 is DFQATT and CDR2 is SNEGSKA (reference sequence). J was trimmed by 9 bases and V by 6 bases; bases with no gene match: 7.

This clonotype was picked up many times. V gene TRBV11-2 combines with J gene TRBJ2-1; D is possibly TRBD2 (5 bases). Trimming left V 1 base short and J 0 bases short, with 7 bases between. Germline V gene lookup returns CDR1 SGHAT and CDR2 FQNNGV. This CDR3 spans 15 amino acids. CDR3 nucleotide sequence: TGTGCCAGCAGCTTAGCGGGAAGCTCCTACAATGAGCAGTTCTTC. Encoded protein: CASSLAGSSYNEQFF.

The rearrangement links TRBV12-3 or TRBV12-4 to TRBJ1-6, with D uncertain. The CDR3 runs 13 residues. The V end lost 6 bases, the J end lost 7 bases, and 10 bases lay between the germline ends. The CDR3 region is CASSNHRNSPLHF. The DNA of the CDR3 is TGTGCCAGCAGCAACCACAGAAATTCACCCCTCCACTTT.